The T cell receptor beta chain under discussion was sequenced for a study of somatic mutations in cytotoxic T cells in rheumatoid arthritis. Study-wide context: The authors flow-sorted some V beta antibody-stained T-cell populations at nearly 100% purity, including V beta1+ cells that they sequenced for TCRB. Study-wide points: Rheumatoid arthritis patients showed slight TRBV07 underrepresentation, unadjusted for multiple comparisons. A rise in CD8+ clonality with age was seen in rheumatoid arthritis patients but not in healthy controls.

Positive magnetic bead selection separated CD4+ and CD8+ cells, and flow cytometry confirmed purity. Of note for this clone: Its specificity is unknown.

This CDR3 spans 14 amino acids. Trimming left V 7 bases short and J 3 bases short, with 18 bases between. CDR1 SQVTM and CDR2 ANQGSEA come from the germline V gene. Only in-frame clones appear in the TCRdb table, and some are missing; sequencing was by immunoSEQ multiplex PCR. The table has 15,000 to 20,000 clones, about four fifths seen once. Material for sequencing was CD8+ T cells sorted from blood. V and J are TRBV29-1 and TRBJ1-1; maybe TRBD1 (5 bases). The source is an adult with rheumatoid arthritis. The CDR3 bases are TGCAGCGCCTCCCGGGGGTTTGCAGACACTGAAGCTTTCTTT. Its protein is CSASRGFADTEAFF. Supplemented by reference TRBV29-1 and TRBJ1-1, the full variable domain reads SAVISQKPSRDICQRGTSLTIQCQVDSQVTMMFWYRQQPGQSLTLIATANQGSEATYESGFVIDKFPISRPNLTFSTLTVSNMSPEDSSIYLCSASRGFADTEAFFGQGTRLTVV.